This T cell receptor (beta chain) was sequenced during a study of molecular identifiers for immune sequencing clone quantification. Whole-study results and caveats: The sizes of highly expanded clones could be underestimated when identical TCR molecules share a barcode.

This clonotype qualifies as medium-sized. Its antigen remains unknown. TCRdb ran MiXCR on the PCR reads and lists one entry per CDR3 protein. This sample has 8,500 to 11,000 distinct CDR3 sequences, with approximately 20% found just once. The sequencing sample was made of naive CD8+ T cells from blood, with Jurkat cell RNA spiked in. Subset noted: FACS-sorted CD8+CD4-CCR7+CD45RA+ naive T cells. The source is a human donor in good health. Some libraries in this study had Jurkat cell RNA spiked in.

The CDR3 DNA reads TGCAGTGCTAGTCTAGCGGAACCTTCCTACGAGCAGTACTTC. This encodes CSASLAEPSYEQYF. The chain employs TRBV20-1 and TRBJ2-7; 7 bases align to TRBD2. CDR3 length: 14 residues. From germline, CDR1 is DFQATT and CDR2 SNEGSKA (reference sequence). V gave up 3 bases and J gave up 1 base; unmatched junction bases: 6.